The rows below give T cell receptor beta chains drawn from one sample of a study of technical replicates of blood from a few donors. Profiled with immunoSEQ multiplex PCR; TCRdb holds only in-frame clones, not every one. The profile shows tens of thousands of clones, roughly 92% of them singletons. Sequencing input: T cells isolated from PBMCs. All receptors derive from a human donor in good health. Both conserved end residues are part of each CDR3. The D gene is left open where the match is weak. Size is omitted from some rows. Given values are once, few, many or a class for expanded clones.

clone size: NA
V gene: TRBV5-1
D gene: NA
J gene: TRBJ2-4
CDR3 DNA: TGCGCCAGCAGCTTGGGACCAGGGGAATCAAACATTCAGTACTTC
CDR3 protein: CASSLGPGESNIQYF

clone size: NA
V gene: TRBV2
D gene: TRBD2
J gene: TRBJ2-3
CDR3 DNA: TGTGCCAGCAGTGGAACTAGCGGGGGGGCGAATACGCAGTATTTT
CDR3 protein: CASSGTSGGANTQYF

clone size: NA
V gene: TRBV5-1
D gene: TRBD2
J gene: TRBJ2-1
CDR3 DNA: TGCGCCAGCAGCTTGGCCCCGGGGGGGGCCTACAATGAGCAGTTCTTC
CDR3 protein: CASSLAPGGAYNEQFF

clone size: NA
V gene: TRBV13
D gene: TRBD2
J gene: TRBJ2-7
CDR3 DNA: TGTGCCAGCAGCTCCGGAAAGCTTATAGCGGGAGGACCCTACGAGCAGTACTTC
CDR3 protein: CASSSGKLIAGGPYEQYF

clone size: once
V gene: TRBV19
D gene: NA
J gene: TRBJ2-2
CDR3 DNA: TGTGCCAGTAGTGACCAGGGTACGAGGGAGCTGTTTTTT
CDR3 protein: CASSDQGTRELFF

clone size: once
V gene: TRBV27
D gene: NA
J gene: TRBJ1-1
CDR3 DNA: TGTGCCAGCAGTTTATCCCCCGGCACTGAAGCTTTCTTT
CDR3 protein: CASSLSPGTEAFF

clone size: NA
V gene: TRBV29-1
D gene: TRBD1
J gene: TRBJ2-7
CDR3 DNA: TGCAGCGTTGAAGGGGAGACGGGGACAGGGGGATACGAGCAGTACTTC
CDR3 protein: CSVEGETGTGGYEQYF

clone size: NA
V gene: TRBV10-3
D gene: TRBD1
J gene: TRBJ2-1
CDR3 DNA: TGTGCCATCAGTTTTGACAGGGGGTCGGCCAATGAGCAGTTCTTC
CDR3 protein: CAISFDRGSANEQFF

clone size: NA
V gene: TRBV27
D gene: TRBD2
J gene: TRBJ2-1
CDR3 DNA: TGTGCCAGCAGTTCAACGGGAGGGAGCTTACTGACCTACAATGAGCAGTTCTTC
CDR3 protein: CASSSTGGSLLTYNEQFF

clone size: NA
V gene: TRBV5-1
D gene: TRBD1
J gene: TRBJ1-2
CDR3 DNA: TGCGCCAGCAGCTTGTTTGGACAGGGGTACTATGGCTACACCTTC
CDR3 protein: CASSLFGQGYYGYTF

clone size: NA
V gene: TRBV5-8
D gene: NA
J gene: TRBJ1-6
CDR3 DNA: TGTGCCAGCAGCTCTAGACAGAGCTATTCATCACCCCTCCACTTT
CDR3 protein: CASSSRQSYSSPLHF

clone size: NA
V gene: TRBV6-1
D gene: NA
J gene: TRBJ2-1
CDR3 DNA: TGTGCCAGCAGTGTTCCGAGCGGAGTCGATGAGCAGTTCTTC
CDR3 protein: CASSVPSGVDEQFF

clone size: NA
V gene: TRBV7-9
D gene: NA
J gene: TRBJ2-7
CDR3 DNA: TGTGCCAGCGGCCGGGACTCCTACGAGCAGTACTTC
CDR3 protein: CASGRDSYEQYF

clone size: NA
V gene: TRBV28
D gene: TRBD2
J gene: TRBJ2-7
CDR3 DNA: TGTGCCAGCGGGGGTAGCGGGAGGGACGAGCAGTACTTC
CDR3 protein: CASGGSGRDEQYF

clone size: once
V gene: TRBV11-3
D gene: NA
J gene: TRBJ2-1
CDR3 DNA: TGTGCCAGCAGCCTACTCGGCTCCTACAATGAGCAGTTCTTC
CDR3 protein: CASSLLGSYNEQFF

clone size: NA
V gene: TRBV7-2
D gene: TRBD1
J gene: TRBJ1-3
CDR3 DNA: TGTGCCAGCAGCTTACTCGGGACAGGGGTCGCTGGAAACACCATATATTTT
CDR3 protein: CASSLLGTGVAGNTIYF

clone size: NA
V gene: TRBV7-8
D gene: NA
J gene: TRBJ2-6
CDR3 DNA: TGTGCCAGCAGCTTAACAGGGAGCTCTGGGGCCAACGTCCTGACTTTC
CDR3 protein: CASSLTGSSGANVLTF

clone size: NA
V gene: TRBV19
D gene: TRBD1
J gene: TRBJ1-1
CDR3 DNA: TGTGCCAGTAGCCCCTTGGACAGGCCGAACACTGAAGCTTTCTTT
CDR3 protein: CASSPLDRPNTEAFF

clone size: NA
V gene: TRBV28
D gene: NA
J gene: TRBJ2-1
CDR3 DNA: TGTGCCAGCAGTTTAGGCGGGAATTACAATGAGCAGTTCTTC
CDR3 protein: CASSLGGNYNEQFF

clone size: NA
V gene: TRBV11-3
D gene: NA
J gene: TRBJ2-7
CDR3 DNA: TGTGCCAGCAGCGGACCAGGACAGCCAGAGCAGTACTTC
CDR3 protein: CASSGPGQPEQYF

clone size: NA
V gene: TRBV27
D gene: NA
J gene: TRBJ2-5
CDR3 DNA: TGTGCCAGCGTTATCCCTAGAAACCTCCAAGAGACCCAGTACTTC
CDR3 protein: CASVIPRNLQETQYF

clone size: NA
V gene: TRBV2
D gene: NA
J gene: TRBJ2-4
CDR3 DNA: TGTGCCAGCAGTGACTGGAAGGGAGACATTCAGTACTTC
CDR3 protein: CASSDWKGDIQYF

clone size: NA
V gene: TRBV7-8
D gene: NA
J gene: TRBJ2-7
CDR3 DNA: TGTGCCAGCAGCTTAGCAGGGGCCTCCTCCTACGAGCAGTACTTC
CDR3 protein: CASSLAGASSYEQYF

clone size: NA
V gene: TRBV6-6
D gene: TRBD2
J gene: TRBJ2-2
CDR3 DNA: TGTGCCAGCAGTTGGGACGGGGGGACCGGGGAGCTGTTTTTT
CDR3 protein: CASSWDGGTGELFF

clone size: once
V gene: TRBV2
D gene: NA
J gene: TRBJ2-2
CDR3 DNA: TGTGCCAGCATTAGACAAGACACCGGGGAGCTGTTTTTT
CDR3 protein: CASIRQDTGELFF

clone size: NA
V gene: TRBV28
D gene: TRBD1
J gene: TRBJ2-7
CDR3 DNA: TGTGCCAGCAGTTTTGCTGGACAGGGGGGAATCGAGCAGTACTTC
CDR3 protein: CASSFAGQGGIEQYF

clone size: NA
V gene: TRBV7-2
D gene: NA
J gene: TRBJ1-5
CDR3 DNA: TGTGCCAGCAGCTTAGAGGGGTATAGCAATCAGCCCCAGCATTTT
CDR3 protein: CASSLEGYSNQPQHF

clone size: NA
V gene: TRBV5-8
D gene: NA
J gene: TRBJ1-6
CDR3 DNA: TGTGCCAGCAGCTTGAGGGGGTCCTATAATTCACCCCTCCACTTT
CDR3 protein: CASSLRGSYNSPLHF

clone size: NA
V gene: TRBV18
D gene: TRBD1
J gene: TRBJ1-1
CDR3 DNA: TGTGCCAGCTCAACGACAGGGAGCACTGAAGCTTTCTTT
CDR3 protein: CASSTTGSTEAFF

clone size: NA
V gene: TRBV7-6
D gene: TRBD1
J gene: TRBJ1-3
CDR3 DNA: TGTGCCAGCAGCCCGAAAGGACAGGGCGCTTCTGGAAACACCATATATTTT
CDR3 protein: CASSPKGQGASGNTIYF

clone size: NA
V gene: TRBV4-1
D gene: NA
J gene: TRBJ2-7
CDR3 DNA: TGCGCCAGCAGCCATTCAGGGGACGAGCAGTACTTC
CDR3 protein: CASSHSGDEQYF

clone size: NA
V gene: TRBV28
D gene: NA
J gene: TRBJ1-5
CDR3 DNA: TGTGCCAGCAGCTTAGCAGGGAGGGCTCAGCCCCAGCATTTT
CDR3 protein: CASSLAGRAQPQHF

clone size: NA
V gene: TRBV14
D gene: NA
J gene: TRBJ2-7
CDR3 DNA: TGTGCCAGCAGCCAAGTCGATAGTTACGAGCAGTACTTC
CDR3 protein: CASSQVDSYEQYF

clone size: NA
V gene: TRBV6-1
D gene: NA
J gene: TRBJ1-6
CDR3 DNA: TGTGCCAGCAGTGATACGGGGAGACTTTCACCCCTCCACTTT
CDR3 protein: CASSDTGRLSPLHF

clone size: NA
V gene: TRBV7-2
D gene: TRBD1
J gene: TRBJ1-4
CDR3 DNA: TGTGCCAGCAGGGACAGGGGAGGTGAAAAACTGTTTTTT
CDR3 protein: CASRDRGGEKLFF

clone size: NA
V gene: TRBV5-4
D gene: TRBD1
J gene: TRBJ2-5
CDR3 DNA: TGTGCCAGCAGCTTGGGACAGGGGCTAGAGACCCAGTACTTC
CDR3 protein: CASSLGQGLETQYF